A selection of T cell receptor beta chains follows, all from one sample in a study of blood T cells in healthy people across ages. TCRdb reprocessed the 5' RACE reads with MiXCR, giving one entry per CDR3 protein. The sample yields about 580,000 distinct CDR3 sequences, 47% seen once. The sample consisted of blood. Source of these receptors: an elderly man in good health. The CDR3 runs from the conserved cysteine through the conserved F or W. The D gene is left open where the match is weak. For some rows the clone size is stated as once, few or many, or as a class when expanded; others skip it.

V	D	J	size	CDR3	DNA
TRBV3-1	-	TRBJ2-5	-	CASSQVVQTQYF	TGTGCCAGCAGCCAAGTCGTTCAGACCCAGTACTTC
TRBV10-3	TRBD1	TRBJ2-5	-	CAISESTGADEQYF	TGTGCCATCAGTGAGTCGACAGGGGCGGACGAGCAATACTTC
TRBV9	-	TRBJ1-5	few	CASSVEGGVQPQHF	TGTGCCAGCAGCGTAGAAGGGGGGGTTCAGCCCCAGCATTTT
TRBV7-2	-	TRBJ2-2	-	CASSLGGDPTGELFF	TGTGCCAGCAGCTTAGGAGGGGATCCCACCGGGGAGCTGTTTTTT
TRBV6-5	TRBD1	TRBJ2-7	many	CASSYSGRGPYEQYF	TGTGCCAGCAGTTACTCGGGCAGGGGGCCCTACGAGCAGTACTTC
TRBV5-6	TRBD1	TRBJ2-5	-	CASSLPGQGETQYF	TGTGCCAGCAGCTTGCCTGGACAGGGCGAAACCCAGTACTTC
TRBV4-3	-	TRBJ1-4	few	CASSQDLEEEKLFF	TGCGCCAGCAGCCAAGATTTGGAGGAAGAAAAACTGTTTTTT
TRBV11-3	-	TRBJ1-1	-	CASSQTKNTEAFF	TGTGCCAGCAGCCAAACGAAGAACACTGAAGCTTTCTTT
TRBV7-9	-	TRBJ1-4	few	CASSSMRATNEKLFF	TGTGCCAGCAGCTCTATGCGGGCAACTAATGAAAAACTGTTTTTT
TRBV7-2	TRBD1	TRBJ1-2	few	CASSQGYRGVANYGYTF	TGTGCCAGCAGCCAGGGGTACAGGGGGGTTGCGAACTATGGCTACACCTTC
TRBV20-1	-	TRBJ2-1	-	CSAYGTYSYNEQFF	TGCAGTGCCTACGGGACGTATTCCTACAATGAGCAGTTCTTC
TRBV20-1	-	TRBJ2-1	-	CSARGAGLRSYNEQFF	TGCAGTGCTAGAGGGGCGGGCTTGCGGTCCTACAATGAGCAGTTCTTC
TRBV6-5	TRBD2	TRBJ2-5	many	CASSTLAGLQETQYF	TGTGCCAGCAGTACCCTAGCGGGCCTACAAGAGACCCAGTACTTC
TRBV29-1	-	TRBJ1-6	-	CSVAITSSYNSPLHF	TGCAGCGTCGCCATCACCAGCTCCTATAATTCACCCCTCCACTTT
TRBV4-2	TRBD1	TRBJ2-4	many	CASSDRGLSIQYF	TGTGCCAGCAGCGACAGGGGGCTTAGCATTCAGTACTTC
TRBV9	-	TRBJ2-3	-	CASSVAGSRGTDTQYF	TGTGCCAGCAGCGTAGCTGGCAGCCGAGGCACAGATACGCAGTATTTT
TRBV6-6	-	TRBJ1-4	many	CASRGPINEKLFF	TGTGCCAGCCGGGGCCCTATAAATGAAAAACTGTTTTTT
TRBV5-1	TRBD1	TRBJ2-7	-	CASGYRTGQGEQYF	TGCGCCAGCGGGTACCGGACAGGGCAGGGCGAGCAGTACTTC
TRBV9	-	TRBJ2-3	-	CASSVDLPSTDTQYF	TGTGCCAGCAGCGTAGACCTACCGAGCACAGATACGCAGTATTTT
TRBV30	-	TRBJ1-2	-	CARNTGSEAGYTF	TGTGCCAGGAATACAGGGTCGGAGGCTGGCTACACCTTC
TRBV7-2	-	TRBJ2-2	-	CASKQGSTGELFF	TGTGCCAGCAAACAGGGCTCCACCGGGGAGCTGTTTTTT
TRBV18	TRBD1	TRBJ1-2	-	CASSPTRQGGYGYTF	TGTGCCAGCTCACCTACGAGACAGGGCGGTTATGGCTACACCTTC
TRBV6-5	-	TRBJ2-3	many	CASSTVAGSTDTQYF	TGTGCCAGCAGTACGGTCGCAGGGAGTACAGATACGCAGTATTTT
TRBV5-1	TRBD2	TRBJ2-3	many	CASSPTSGTDTQYF	TGTGCCAGCAGCCCGACTAGCGGCACAGATACGCAGTATTTT
TRBV3-1	TRBD2	TRBJ2-1	-	CASSRGAGDNEQFF	TGTGCCAGCAGCCGTGGAGCGGGAGACAATGAGCAGTTCTTC
TRBV20-1	-	TRBJ2-3	-	CSARDRGRGWGTQYF	TGCAGTGCTAGAGATAGGGGGCGGGGGTGGGGTACGCAGTATTTT
TRBV29-1	-	TRBJ2-5	once	CSTRTDQETQYF	TGCAGCACCAGGACAGACCAAGAGACCCAGTACTTC
TRBV7-9	-	TRBJ1-4	few	CASSLMTTEKLFF	TGTGCCAGCAGCTTAATGACTACCGAAAAACTGTTTTTT
TRBV20-1	TRBD2	TRBJ2-1	-	CSAVTSAGGNEQFF	TGCAGTGCTGTGACTAGCGCGGGAGGGAATGAGCAGTTCTTC
TRBV3-1	TRBD2	TRBJ2-7	few	CASSHGLGGGYEQYF	TGTGCCAGCAGCCACGGCCTTGGCGGGGGCTACGAGCAGTACTTC
TRBV5-1	-	TRBJ1-4	-	CASSWGSGANNEKLFF	TGCGCCAGCAGCTGGGGGTCCGGGGCCAATAATGAAAAACTGTTTTTT
TRBV24-1	-	TRBJ2-5	-	CATSDLEETGTQYF	TGTGCCACCAGTGATTTGGAAGAAACGGGGACCCAGTACTTC
TRBV6-5	-	TRBJ2-3	many	CASSYSEGTDTQYF	TGTGCCAGCAGTTACTCGGAAGGCACAGATACGCAGTATTTT
TRBV10-3	TRBD2	TRBJ2-7	-	CAISRTGTSRGDEQYF	TGTGCCATCAGTAGAACCGGGACTAGTCGGGGGGACGAGCAGTACTTC
TRBV9	-	TRBJ2-6	few	CASSVSGAGANVLTF	TGTGCCAGCAGCGTATCCGGAGCTGGGGCCAACGTCCTGACTTTC
TRBV7-3	-	TRBJ2-5	few	CASSLSPDSGTQYF	TGTGCCAGCAGCTTATCCCCCGACTCGGGGACCCAGTACTTC
TRBV28	-	TRBJ2-2	-	CASSNHFLDTGELFF	TGTGCCAGCAGTAATCACTTCCTTGACACCGGGGAGCTGTTTTTT
TRBV2	-	TRBJ2-3	-	CASSEALTAGGKYF	TGTGCCAGCAGTGAAGCGCTTACTGCTGGCGGGAAGTATTTT
TRBV6-5	-	TRBJ2-5	few	CASSDGGKETQYF	TGTGCCAGCAGTGACGGAGGGAAAGAGACCCAGTACTTC
TRBV10-3	-	TRBJ2-7	-	CAISVTQTDGEQYF	TGTGCCATCAGTGTGACCCAAACGGACGGCGAGCAGTACTTC
TRBV3-1	-	TRBJ1-5	-	CASSHSGGPQHF	TGTGCCAGCAGCCACTCCGGAGGGCCCCAGCATTTT
TRBV7-9	-	TRBJ1-2	-	CASSLGGGRGYGYTF	TGTGCCAGCAGCTTGGGCGGGGGGCGCGGCTATGGCTACACCTTC
TRBV7-3	TRBD2	TRBJ2-1	few	CASSLQAGVRNEQFF	TGTGCCAGCAGCTTACAAGCGGGAGTTCGCAATGAGCAGTTCTTC
TRBV12-3/TRBV12-4	-	TRBJ2-3	once	CASSRGRGDTQYF	TGTGCCAGCAGTAGAGGTCGCGGGGATACGCAGTATTTT
TRBV5-5	TRBD2	TRBJ2-7	-	CASSLVWGGGYEQYF	TGTGCCAGCAGCTTGGTTTGGGGGGGTGGGTACGAGCAGTACTTC
TRBV6-5	-	TRBJ1-5	few	CASRADSNQPQHF	TGTGCCAGCAGGGCGGATAGCAATCAGCCCCAGCATTTT
TRBV20-1	-	TRBJ1-5	-	CSAREEMGTQGPQPQHF	TGCAGTGCTAGGGAAGAAATGGGGACCCAGGGGCCCCAGCCCCAGCATTTT
TRBV5-6	-	TRBJ2-5	-	CASSLRSSFQETQYF	TGTGCCAGCAGCTTGCGGTCCTCCTTCCAAGAGACCCAGTACTTC
TRBV18	TRBD2	TRBJ2-7	once	CASSPPGRENTYEQYF	TGTGCCAGCTCACCACCGGGGCGGGAGAACACCTACGAGCAGTACTTC
TRBV28	-	TRBJ1-5	-	CASSLKLNPPSQPQHF	TGTGCCAGCAGTTTAAAGTTGAACCCACCCAGTCAGCCCCAGCATTTT
TRBV10-3	TRBD2	TRBJ2-1	few	CAISETSGSLRDEQFF	TGTGCCATCAGTGAGACTAGCGGGAGCTTGAGGGATGAGCAGTTCTTC
TRBV7-3	TRBD1	TRBJ2-3	-	CASSYSGQKTDTQYF	TGTGCCAGCAGCTACTCGGGACAGAAAACAGATACGCAGTATTTT
TRBV29-1	TRBD1	TRBJ2-5	-	CSVGQGARNEQYF	TGCAGCGTTGGTCAGGGGGCGAGAAATGAGCAGTACTTC
TRBV7-9	-	TRBJ1-1	-	CASSFEGGEAFF	TGTGCCAGCAGCTTCGAGGGAGGTGAAGCTTTCTTT
TRBV6-6	TRBD2	TRBJ2-3	many	CASTPSGRGWPSTDTQYF	TGTGCCAGCACCCCTAGCGGGAGAGGGTGGCCTTCCACAGATACGCAGTATTTT
TRBV7-2	TRBD2	TRBJ2-1	few	CASSLGGSPYNEQFF	TGTGCCAGCAGCTTAGGCGGGAGCCCATACAATGAGCAGTTCTTC
TRBV27	-	TRBJ2-5	-	CASSTGRTGETQYF	TGTGCCAGCAGTACAGGACGGACTGGAGAGACCCAGTACTTC